The sequence of this TCR beta chain was determined in a study of cytomegalovirus exposure and HLA in healthy donors. Overall study: Falling in the Caucasian-associated ancestry cluster were 80% to 85% of under 450 genotyped donors.

This clone has only a few counts. Germline CDR1 reads LNHDA; CDR2 reads SQIVND (reference sequence). The CDR3 extends over 15 amino acids. The V and J ends lost 4 bases and 4 bases respectively, with 16 bases between them. It was with 60 Vbeta and 13 Jbeta primers that the PCR ran. Sequenced by immunoSEQ multiplex PCR; TCRdb stores in-frame clones only, minus some. The sample lists about 63,000 clones; over 60% were seen once. The sequence was collected from a man in his forties or fifties in good health and CMV-seropositive. Material for sequencing was PBMCs. The chain is built from TRBV19 and TRBJ1-1, with a possible D match to TRBD1 (5 bases). CDR3 in DNA: TGTGCCAGTAGTAGGAACGGGGGATTTTCCACTGAAGCTTTCTTT. Its translation is CASSRNGGFSTEAFF.